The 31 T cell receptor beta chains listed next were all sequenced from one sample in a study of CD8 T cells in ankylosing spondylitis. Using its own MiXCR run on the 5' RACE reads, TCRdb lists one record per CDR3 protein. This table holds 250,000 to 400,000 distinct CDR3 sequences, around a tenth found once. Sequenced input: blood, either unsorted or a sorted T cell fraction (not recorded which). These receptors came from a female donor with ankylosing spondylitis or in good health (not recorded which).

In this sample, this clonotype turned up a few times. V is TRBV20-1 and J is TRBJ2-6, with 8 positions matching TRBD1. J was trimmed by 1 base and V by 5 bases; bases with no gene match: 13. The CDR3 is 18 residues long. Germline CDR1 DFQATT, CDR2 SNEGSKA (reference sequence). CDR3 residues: CSASTQGASSSGANVLTF. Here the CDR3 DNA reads TGCAGTGCTTCTACCCAGGGGGCGTCGAGTTCTGGGGCCAACGTCCTGACTTTC.

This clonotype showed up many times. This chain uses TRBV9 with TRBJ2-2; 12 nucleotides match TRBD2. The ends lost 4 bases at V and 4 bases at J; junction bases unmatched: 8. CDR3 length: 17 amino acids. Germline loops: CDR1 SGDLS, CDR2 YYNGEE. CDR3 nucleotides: TGTGCCAGCAGCCCGCTGACTAGCGGGAGAGTCACCGGGGAGCTGTTTTTT. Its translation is CASSPLTSGRVTGELFF.

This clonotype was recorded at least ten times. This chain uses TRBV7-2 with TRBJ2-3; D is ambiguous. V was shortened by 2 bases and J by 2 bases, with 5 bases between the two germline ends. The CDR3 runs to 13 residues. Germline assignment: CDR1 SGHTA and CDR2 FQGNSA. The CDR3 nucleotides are TGTGCCAGCAGCTTAAGGCCCACAGATACGCAGTATTTT. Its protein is CASSLRPTDTQYF.

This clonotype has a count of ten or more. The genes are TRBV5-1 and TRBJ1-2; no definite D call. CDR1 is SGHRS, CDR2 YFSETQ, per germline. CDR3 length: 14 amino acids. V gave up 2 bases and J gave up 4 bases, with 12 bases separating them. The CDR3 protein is CASSLQTTGYGYTF. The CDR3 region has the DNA TGCGCCAGCAGCTTACAGACGACTGGCTATGGCTACACCTTC. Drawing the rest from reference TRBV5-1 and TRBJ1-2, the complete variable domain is KAGVTQTPRYLIKTRGQQVTLSCSPISGHRSVSWYQQTPGQGLQFLFEYFSETQRNKGNFPGRFSGRQFSNSRSEMNVSTLELGDSALYLCASSLQTTGYGYTFGSGTRLTVV.

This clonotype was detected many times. The CDR3 reads CASSYGMRGAYTDTQYF. CDR3 nucleotides: TGTGCCAGCAGTTACGGGATGCGGGGGGCCTACACAGATACGCAGTATTTT. The J gene is TRBJ2-3, the V gene TRBV6-5; 8 bases map to TRBD2. V lost 2 bases to trimming and J lost 2 bases; unmatched junction nucleotides: 9. Germline V gene lookup returns CDR1 MNHEY and CDR2 SVGAGI. This CDR3 is built from 17 residues.

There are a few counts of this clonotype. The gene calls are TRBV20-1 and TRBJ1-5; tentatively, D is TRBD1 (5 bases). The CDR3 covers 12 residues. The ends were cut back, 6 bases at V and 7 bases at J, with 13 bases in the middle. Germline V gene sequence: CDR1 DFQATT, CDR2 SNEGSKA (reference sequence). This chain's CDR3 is CSALGGGQPQHF. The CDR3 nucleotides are TGCAGTGCGCTCGGGGGTGGACAGCCCCAGCATTTT.

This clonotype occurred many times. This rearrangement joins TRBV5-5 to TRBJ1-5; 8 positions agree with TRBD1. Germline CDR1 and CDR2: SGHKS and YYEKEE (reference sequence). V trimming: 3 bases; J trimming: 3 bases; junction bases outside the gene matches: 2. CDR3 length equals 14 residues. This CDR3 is CASSWGQVNQPQHF. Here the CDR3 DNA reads TGTGCCAGCAGCTGGGGACAGGTCAATCAGCCCCAGCATTTT.

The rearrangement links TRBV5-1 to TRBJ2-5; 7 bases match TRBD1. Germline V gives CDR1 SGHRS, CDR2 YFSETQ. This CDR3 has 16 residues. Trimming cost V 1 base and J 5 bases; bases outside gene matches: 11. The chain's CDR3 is CASSLREGGAGETQYF. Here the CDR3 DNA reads TGCGCCAGCAGCTTGAGAGAAGGGGGCGCCGGGGAGACCCAGTACTTC.

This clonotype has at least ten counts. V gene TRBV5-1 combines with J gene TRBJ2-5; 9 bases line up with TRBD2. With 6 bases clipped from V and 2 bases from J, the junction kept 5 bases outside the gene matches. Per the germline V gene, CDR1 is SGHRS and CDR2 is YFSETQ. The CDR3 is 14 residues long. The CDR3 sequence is CASNVAGDQETQYF. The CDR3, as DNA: TGCGCCAGCAATGTAGCGGGGGATCAAGAGACCCAGTACTTC.

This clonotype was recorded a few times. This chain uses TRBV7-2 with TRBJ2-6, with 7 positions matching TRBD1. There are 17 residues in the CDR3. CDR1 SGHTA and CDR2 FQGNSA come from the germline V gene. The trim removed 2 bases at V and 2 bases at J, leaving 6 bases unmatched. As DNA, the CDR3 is TGTGCCAGCAGCTTATACCACACAGGGGCTGGGGCCAACGTCCTGACTTTC. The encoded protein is CASSLYHTGAGANVLTF. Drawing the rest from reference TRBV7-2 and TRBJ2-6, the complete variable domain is GAGVSQSPSNKVTEKGKDVELRCDPISGHTALYWYRQSLGQGLEFLIYFQGNSAPDKSGLPSDRFSAERTGGSVSTLTIQRTQQEDSAVYLCASSLYHTGAGANVLTFGAGSRLTVL.

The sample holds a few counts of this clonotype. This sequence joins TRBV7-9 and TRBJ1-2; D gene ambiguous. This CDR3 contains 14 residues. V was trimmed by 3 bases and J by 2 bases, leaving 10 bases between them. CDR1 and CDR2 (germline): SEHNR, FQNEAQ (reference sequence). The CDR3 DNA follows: TGTGCCAGCAGCTTCCCAGGTGGAAACTATGGCTACACCTTC. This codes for CASSFPGGNYGYTF. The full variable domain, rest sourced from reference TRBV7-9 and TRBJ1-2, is DTGVSQNPRHKITKRGQNVTFRCDPISEHNRLYWYRQTLGQGPEFLTYFQNEAQLEKSRLLSDRFSAERPKGSFSTLEIQRTEQGDSAMYLCASSFPGGNYGYTFGSGTRLTVV.

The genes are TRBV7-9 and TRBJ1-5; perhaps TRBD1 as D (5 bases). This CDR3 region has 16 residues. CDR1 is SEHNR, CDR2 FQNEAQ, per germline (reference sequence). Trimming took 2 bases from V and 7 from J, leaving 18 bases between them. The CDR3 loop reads CASSLWGGTGDQPQHF. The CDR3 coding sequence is TGTGCCAGCAGCTTATGGGGGGGGACGGGGGACCAGCCCCAGCATTTT.

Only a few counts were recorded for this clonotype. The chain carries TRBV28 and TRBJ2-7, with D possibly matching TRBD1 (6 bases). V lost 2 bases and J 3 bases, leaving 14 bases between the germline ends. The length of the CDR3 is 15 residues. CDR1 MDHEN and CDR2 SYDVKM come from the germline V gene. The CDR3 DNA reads TGTGCCAGCAGTTTAGGGGGCAGGGTTGTCTACGAGCAGTACTTC. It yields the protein CASSLGGRVVYEQYF.

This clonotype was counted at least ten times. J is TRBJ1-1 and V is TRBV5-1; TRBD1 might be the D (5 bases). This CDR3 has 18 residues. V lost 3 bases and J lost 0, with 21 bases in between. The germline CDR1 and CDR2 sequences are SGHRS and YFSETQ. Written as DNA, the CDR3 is TGCGCCAGCAGCTCAAGGGGTACGAGGATGGGGGTGAACACTGAAGCTTTCTTT. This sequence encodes CASSSRGTRMGVNTEAFF.

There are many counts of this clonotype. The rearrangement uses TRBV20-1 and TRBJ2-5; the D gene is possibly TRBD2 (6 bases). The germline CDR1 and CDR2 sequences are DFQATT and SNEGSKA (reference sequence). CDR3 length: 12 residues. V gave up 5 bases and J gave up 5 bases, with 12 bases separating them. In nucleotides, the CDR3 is TGCAGTGCTCGAACTAGCAGCGAGACCCAGTACTTC. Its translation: CSARTSSETQYF.

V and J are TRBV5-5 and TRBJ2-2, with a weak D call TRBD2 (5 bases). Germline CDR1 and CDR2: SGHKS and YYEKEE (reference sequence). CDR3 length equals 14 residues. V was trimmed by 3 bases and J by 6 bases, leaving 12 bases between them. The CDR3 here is CASSSGWGAGELFF. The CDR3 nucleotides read TGTGCCAGCAGCTCGGGGTGGGGAGCCGGGGAGCTGTTTTTT.

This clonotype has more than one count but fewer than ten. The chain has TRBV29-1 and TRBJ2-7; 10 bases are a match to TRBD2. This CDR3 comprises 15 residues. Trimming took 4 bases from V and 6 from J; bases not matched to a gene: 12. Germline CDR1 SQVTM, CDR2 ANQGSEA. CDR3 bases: TGCAGCGTTGCGGGCAGCGGGAGGGAGAATCTCGAGCAGTACTTC. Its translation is CSVAGSGRENLEQYF.

CDR3 region: CASSTRQGINGELFF. CDR3 bases: TGCGCCAGCAGCACGAGACAGGGAATTAACGGGGAGCTGTTTTTT. This chain connects TRBV5-1 to TRBJ2-2; 7 nucleotides match TRBD1. V lost 4 bases and J lost 7; bases outside the gene matches: 10. The CDR3 is 15 residues long. Per the germline V gene, CDR1 is SGHRS and CDR2 is YFSETQ.

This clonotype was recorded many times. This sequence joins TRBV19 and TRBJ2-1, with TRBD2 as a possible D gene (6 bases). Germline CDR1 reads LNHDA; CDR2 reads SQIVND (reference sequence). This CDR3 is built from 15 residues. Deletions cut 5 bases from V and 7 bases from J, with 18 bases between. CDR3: CASSEQRALGNEQFF. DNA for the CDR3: TGTGCCAGTAGTGAACAGCGGGCCCTAGGTAATGAGCAGTTCTTC.

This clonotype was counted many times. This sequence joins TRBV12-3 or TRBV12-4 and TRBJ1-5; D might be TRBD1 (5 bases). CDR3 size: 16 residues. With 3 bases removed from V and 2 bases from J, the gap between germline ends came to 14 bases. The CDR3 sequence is CASSFPDIRGNQPQHF. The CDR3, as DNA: TGTGCCAGCAGTTTTCCGGACATTCGAGGCAATCAGCCCCAGCATTTT.

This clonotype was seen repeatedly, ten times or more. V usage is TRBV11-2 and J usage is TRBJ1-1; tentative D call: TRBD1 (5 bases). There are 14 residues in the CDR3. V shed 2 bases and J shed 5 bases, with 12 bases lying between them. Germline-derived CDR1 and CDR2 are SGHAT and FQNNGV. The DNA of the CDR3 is TGTGCCAGCAGCTTACAAATGGGGCGGACTGAAGCTTTCTTT. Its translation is CASSLQMGRTEAFF.

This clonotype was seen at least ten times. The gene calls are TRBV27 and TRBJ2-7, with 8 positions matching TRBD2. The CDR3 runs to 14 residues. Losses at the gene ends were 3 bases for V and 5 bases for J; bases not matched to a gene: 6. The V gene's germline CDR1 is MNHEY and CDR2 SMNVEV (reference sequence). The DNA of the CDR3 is TGTGCCAGCAGTTTGATAGCGGGAATACACGAGCAGTACTTC. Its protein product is CASSLIAGIHEQYF.

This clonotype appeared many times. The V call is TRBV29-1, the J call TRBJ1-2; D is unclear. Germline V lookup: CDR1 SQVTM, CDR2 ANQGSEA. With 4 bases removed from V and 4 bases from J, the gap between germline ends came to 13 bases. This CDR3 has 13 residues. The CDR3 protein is CSVVSRQTYGYTF. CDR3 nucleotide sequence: TGCAGCGTTGTGTCTAGGCAGACCTATGGCTACACCTTC.

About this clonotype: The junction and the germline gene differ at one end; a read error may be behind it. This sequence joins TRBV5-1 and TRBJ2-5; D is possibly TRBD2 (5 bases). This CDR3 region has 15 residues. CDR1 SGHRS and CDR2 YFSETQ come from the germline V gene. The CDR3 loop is CASSPGRGNQETPYF. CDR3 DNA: TGCGCCAGCAGCCCCGGTCGAGGGAATCAAGAGACCCCGTACTTC.

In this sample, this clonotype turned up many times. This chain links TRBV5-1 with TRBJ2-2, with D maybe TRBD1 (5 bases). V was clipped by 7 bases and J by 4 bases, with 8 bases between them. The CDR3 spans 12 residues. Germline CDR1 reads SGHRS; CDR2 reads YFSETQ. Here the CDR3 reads CASGHGTGELFF. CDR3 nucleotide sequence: TGCGCCAGCGGACACGGCACCGGGGAGCTGTTTTTT.

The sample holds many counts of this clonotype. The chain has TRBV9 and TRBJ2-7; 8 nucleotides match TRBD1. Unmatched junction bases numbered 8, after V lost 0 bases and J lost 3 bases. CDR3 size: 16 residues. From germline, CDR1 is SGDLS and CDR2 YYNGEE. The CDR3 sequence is CASSVDWTGKGYEQYF. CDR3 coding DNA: TGTGCCAGCAGCGTAGACTGGACAGGGAAAGGCTACGAGCAGTACTTC.

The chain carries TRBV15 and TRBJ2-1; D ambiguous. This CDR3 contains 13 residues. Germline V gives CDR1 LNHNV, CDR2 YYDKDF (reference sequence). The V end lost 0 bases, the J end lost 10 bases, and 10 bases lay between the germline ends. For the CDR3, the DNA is TGTGCCACCAGCAGAGATGTGCAAGGAGAGCAGTTCTTC. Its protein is CATSRDVQGEQFF.

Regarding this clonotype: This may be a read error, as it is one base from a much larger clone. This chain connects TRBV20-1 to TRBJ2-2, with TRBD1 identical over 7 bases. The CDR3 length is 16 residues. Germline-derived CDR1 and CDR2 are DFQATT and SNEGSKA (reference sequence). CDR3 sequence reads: CCARPLGGADTGELFF. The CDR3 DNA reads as TGCTGTGCTAGACCACTAGGGGGCGCGGACACCGGGGAGCTGTTTTTT.

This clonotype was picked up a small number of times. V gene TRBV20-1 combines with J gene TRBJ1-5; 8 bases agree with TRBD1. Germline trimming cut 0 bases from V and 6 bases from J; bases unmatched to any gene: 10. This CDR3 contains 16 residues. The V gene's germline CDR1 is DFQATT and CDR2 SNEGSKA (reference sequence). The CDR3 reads CSARDGGQGTGQPQHF. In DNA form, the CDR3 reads TGCAGTGCTAGAGATGGAGGACAGGGCACGGGTCAGCCCCAGCATTTT.

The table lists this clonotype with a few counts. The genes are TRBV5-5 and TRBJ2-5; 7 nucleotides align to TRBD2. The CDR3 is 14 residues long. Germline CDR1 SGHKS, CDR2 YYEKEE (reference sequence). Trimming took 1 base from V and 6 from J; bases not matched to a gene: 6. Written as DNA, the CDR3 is TGTGCCAGCAGCTTGAATGGGGGGGAACAGACCCAGTACTTC. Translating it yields CASSLNGGEQTQYF.

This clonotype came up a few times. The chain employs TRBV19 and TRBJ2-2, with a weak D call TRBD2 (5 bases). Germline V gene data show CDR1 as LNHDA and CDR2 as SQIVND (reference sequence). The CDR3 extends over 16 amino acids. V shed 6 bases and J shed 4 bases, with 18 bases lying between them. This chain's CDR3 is CASRPGALRGTGELFF. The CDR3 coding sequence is TGTGCCAGTAGACCAGGAGCGCTTCGGGGCACCGGGGAGCTGTTTTTT.